This T cell receptor (beta chain) was recovered during a study of blood T cell repertoires in COVID-19. This table comes from immunoSEQ multiplex PCR, and its TCRdb copy is limited to in-frame clones, with some not included. This sample carries 200,000 or so clones, roughly four fifths of them seen once, and the ten largest clones take 7.5%. The germline V gene has CDR1 SGHRS and CDR2 YFSETQ. CDR3 length: 12 amino acids. Trimming took off 4 bases at V and 5 bases at J, with 9 bases between the two ends. The sequenced sample was PBMCs or T cells enriched from blood (not recorded which). V is TRBV5-1 and J is TRBJ1-2, with D perhaps matching TRBD1 (5 bases). This TCR came from a man aged 35-49 years who had recovered from COVID-19. The CDR3 region is CASSGGGYGYTF. The CDR3 DNA reads as TGCGCCAGCAGCGGCGGGGGATATGGCTACACCTTC. Supplemented by reference TRBV5-1 and TRBJ1-2, the full variable domain reads KAGVTQTPRYLIKTRGQQVTLSCSPISGHRSVSWYQQTPGQGLQFLFEYFSETQRNKGNFPGRFSGRQFSNSRSEMNVSTLELGDSALYLCASSGGGYGYTFGSGTRLTVV.